One sample yielded the 32 T cell receptor beta chains listed below, sequenced in a study of cytomegalovirus exposure and HLA in healthy donors. Amplification used 60 Vbeta primers and 13 Jbeta primers. Data came from immunoSEQ multiplex PCR; TCRdb stores just in-frame clones and leaves some out. The sample yields 84,000 or so clones, about 78% seen once. Specimen: PBMCs. The receptors here all came from a man in his fifties in good health and CMV-seronegative.

The rearrangement links TRBV14 to TRBJ2-3; 12 nucleotides line up with TRBD2. V gave up 3 bases and J gave up 4 bases; unmatched junction bases: 2. Germline V gene lookup returns CDR1 SGHDN and CDR2 FVKESK. The CDR3 loop spans 15 amino acids. CDR3: CASSQASGGADTQYF. The CDR3 DNA reads TGTGCCAGCAGCCAGGCTAGCGGGGGGGCAGATACGCAGTATTTT. Based on the CDR3 plus reference TRBV14 and TRBJ2-3, the full variable domain is EAGVTQFPSHSVIEKGQTVTLRCDPISGHDNLYWYRRVMGKEIKFLLHFVKESKQDESGMPNNRFLAERTGGTYSTLKVQPAELEDSGVYFCASSQASGGADTQYFGPGTRLTVL.

J is TRBJ1-4 and V is TRBV6-5; possibly TRBD1 for D (5 bases). CDR1 and CDR2 (germline): MNHEY, SVGAGI. V lost 0 bases to trimming and J lost 8 bases, with 13 bases between them. This CDR3 is 15 amino acids long. CDR3 sequence reads: CASSYSRQGNEKLFF. CDR3 DNA sequence: TGTGCCAGCAGTTACTCGAGGCAGGGCAACGAAAAACTGTTTTTT.

The chain is built from TRBV2 and TRBJ1-2; TRBD1 matches at 7 bases. The CDR3 is 13 residues long. Trimming cost V 6 bases and J 7 bases; bases outside gene matches: 8. Per germline, CDR1 SNHLY and CDR2 FYNNEI. The CDR3 protein is CASSYRQGLGYTF. CDR3 bases: TGTGCCAGCAGCTACAGACAGGGCCTTGGCTACACCTTC. The full variable domain, its missing parts supplied by reference TRBV2 and TRBJ1-2, is EPEVTQTPSHQVTQMGQEVILRCVPISNHLYFYWYRQILGQKVEFLVSFYNNEISEKSEIFDDQFSVERPDGSNFTLKIRSTKLEDSAMYFCASSYRQGLGYTFGSGTRLTVV.

This rearrangement joins TRBV5-1 to TRBJ2-3, with 12 bases identical to TRBD2. The CDR3 extends over 20 amino acids. Germline V gene sequence: CDR1 SGHRS, CDR2 YFSETQ. V was clipped by 3 bases and J by 0 bases; unmatched bases: 14. CDR3 nucleotides: TGCGCCAGCAGCTCCCTAGACCGACTAGCGGGGGACACTAGCACAGATACGCAGTATTTT. This codes for CASSSLDRLAGDTSTDTQYF. Using reference TRBV5-1 and TRBJ2-3 for the parts outside the CDR3, the full variable domain is KAGVTQTPRYLIKTRGQQVTLSCSPISGHRSVSWYQQTPGQGLQFLFEYFSETQRNKGNFPGRFSGRQFSNSRSEMNVSTLELGDSALYLCASSSLDRLAGDTSTDTQYFGPGTRLTVL.

This chain connects TRBV5-1 to TRBJ2-1; 7 positions match TRBD1. The CDR3 consists of 15 residues. The V gene's germline CDR1 is SGHRS and CDR2 YFSETQ. V was pared by 3 bases and J by 4 bases, with 7 bases of the junction left unmatched. CDR3 sequence reads: CASSSGQLSYNEQFF. The CDR3 bases are TGCGCCAGCAGCTCGGGACAGCTCTCATACAATGAGCAGTTCTTC. The whole variable domain, filled in from reference TRBV5-1 and TRBJ2-1, reads KAGVTQTPRYLIKTRGQQVTLSCSPISGHRSVSWYQQTPGQGLQFLFEYFSETQRNKGNFPGRFSGRQFSNSRSEMNVSTLELGDSALYLCASSSGQLSYNEQFFGPGTRLTVL.

This sequence joins TRBV7-2 and TRBJ2-2, with 10 bases aligning to TRBD1. J was trimmed by 2 bases and V by 6 bases; bases with no gene match: 6. Germline CDR1 reads SGHTA; CDR2 reads FQGNSA. This CDR3 contains 16 residues. The DNA of the CDR3 is TGTGCCAGCAGTAAAAGGACAGGGGGAAACACCGGGGAGCTGTTTTTT. It codes for CASSKRTGGNTGELFF.

The chain uses TRBV18 and TRBJ1-5; D remains unclear. Trimming left V 5 bases short and J 4 bases short, with 9 bases between. The germline V gene encodes CDR1 KGHSH and CDR2 LQKENI. CDR3 length: 13 amino acids. This chain's CDR3 is CASSKAENQPQHF. CDR3 nucleotide sequence: TGTGCCAGCTCAAAAGCGGAAAATCAGCCCCAGCATTTT.

The chain uses TRBV6-5 and TRBJ2-1, with a tentative D call TRBD2 (5 bases). From germline, CDR1 is MNHEY and CDR2 SVGAGI. V was clipped by 0 bases and J by 10 bases, with 10 bases between them. This CDR3 contains 13 residues. CDR3 amino acids: CASSYSDWREQFF. The CDR3 DNA is TGTGCCAGCAGTTACTCGGACTGGCGGGAGCAGTTCTTC.

This rearrangement joins TRBV2 to TRBJ2-5; the match to TRBD1 covers 7 bases. The V segment lost 5 bases and the J segment 5 bases; nucleotides outside the gene matches: 2. This CDR3 region has 12 residues. The germline CDR1 and CDR2 sequences are SNHLY and FYNNEI. CDR3 nucleotides: TGTGCCAGCAGTCCCAGGGGGGAGACCCAGTACTTC. Translation gives CASSPRGETQYF.

V usage is TRBV2 and J usage is TRBJ1-6, with a tentative D call TRBD1 (6 bases). Trimming left V 5 bases short and J 14 bases short, with 19 bases between. The CDR3 has 14 residues. Germline CDR1 and CDR2: SNHLY and FYNNEI. The CDR3 coding sequence is TGTGCCAGCAGTCCAGGGTTGGGGGCGTCAGCCCTCCACTTT. The encoded protein is CASSPGLGASALHF.

The CDR3: CASSGARGSNQPQHF. The CDR3 nucleotides read TGCGCCAGCAGTGGGGCCAGGGGGTCCAATCAGCCCCAGCATTTT. The V and J genes are TRBV23-1 and TRBJ1-5, with TRBD1 matching 7 bases. TRBV23-1 is annotated as an ORF whose role is uncertain. Germline trimming cut 5 bases from V and 3 bases from J; bases unmatched to any gene: 7. The CDR3 spans 15 residues.

For the CDR3, the DNA is TGTGCCAGCAGCCTGCGGCCGGGTGAAACCGGGGAGCTGTTTTTT. Residues: CASSLRPGETGELFF. The chain has TRBV7-2 and TRBJ2-2; no firm D call. The germline gives CDR1 SGHTA, CDR2 FQGNSA. This CDR3 has 15 amino acids. Trimming removed 5 bases at V and 5 bases at J, with 15 bases between.

This clone was detected a few times. This sequence joins TRBV5-5 and TRBJ2-1, with 9 bases fitting TRBD1. The CDR3 has 14 residues. From germline, CDR1 is SGHKS and CDR2 YYEKEE (reference sequence). J lost 6 bases, V lost 4 bases, and 5 bases had no gene match. The DNA for the CDR3 is TGTGCCAGCAGCCTGTTACAGGGGGCCAATGAGCAGTTCTTC. This sequence encodes CASSLLQGANEQFF.

This chain joins TRBV27 and TRBJ2-7, with D possibly matching TRBD2 (6 bases). V lost 8 bases and J 7 bases, leaving 24 bases between the germline ends. The CDR3 length is 15 residues. CDR1 is MNHEY, CDR2 SMNVEV, per germline (reference sequence). The CDR3 region has the DNA TGTGCCAGCGGACTTCTGATTGGGGGGTTGGGGGAGCAGTACTTC. It yields the protein CASGLLIGGLGEQYF.

J is TRBJ1-5 and V is TRBV11-3; D is ambiguous. Between the trimmed V and J ends, which lost 0 bases and 6 bases, there was a span of 6 bases. This CDR3 comprises 13 residues. The V gene's germline CDR1 is SGHNT and CDR2 YENEEA. CDR3 DNA: TGTGCCAGCAGCTTAGATCCGGGTCAGCCCCAGCATTTT. Amino acid sequence: CASSLDPGQPQHF.

This chain uses TRBV5-1 with TRBJ1-1; maybe TRBD1 (6 bases). The CDR3 contains 11 residues. Germline V lookup: CDR1 SGHRS, CDR2 YFSETQ. With 5 bases removed from V and 7 bases from J, the gap between germline ends came to 9 bases. Written as DNA, the CDR3 is TGCGCCAGCAGTTTCAGGGGTGAAGCTTTCTTT. Its translation is CASSFRGEAFF.

There are a few counts of this clone. The V call is TRBV4-1, the J call TRBJ2-1; TRBD2 aligns across 8 bases. Looked up from germline, CDR1 is MGHRA and CDR2 is YSYEKL. J was trimmed by 3 bases and V by 4 bases; bases with no gene match: 8. This CDR3 region has 16 residues. CDR3 in amino acids: CASSRAGGGYYNEQFF. CDR3 nucleotide sequence: TGCGCCAGCAGCCGAGCCGGGGGGGGGTACTACAATGAGCAGTTCTTC.

The chain carries TRBV2 and TRBJ2-5, with 7 bases aligning to TRBD1. The CDR3 is made up of 14 amino acids. The germline CDR1 and CDR2 sequences are SNHLY and FYNNEI. V lost 1 base, J lost 7 bases, and 6 bases stayed unmatched. CDR3 sequence (DNA): TGTGCCAGCAGTGAAGACAGGGGTCTCTCGACCCAGTACTTC. The encoded protein is CASSEDRGLSTQYF.

V usage is TRBV7-9 and J usage is TRBJ2-2; tentatively, D is TRBD1 (5 bases). CDR1 and CDR2 from the germline V gene are SEHNR and FQNEAQ (reference sequence). Trimming left V 0 bases short and J 5 bases short, with 10 bases between. The CDR3 spans 15 residues. CDR3 in amino acids: CASSLATAGTGELFF. The CDR3 DNA follows: TGTGCCAGCAGCTTAGCTACGGCAGGGACCGGGGAGCTGTTTTTT.

The chain has TRBV4-3 and TRBJ2-7, with TRBD1 matching over 8 bases. With V trimmed by 2 bases and J by 0 bases, 6 bases remained unmatched. This CDR3 is 16 amino acids long. Germline V gene lookup returns CDR1 LGHNA and CDR2 YSLEER. This chain's CDR3 is CASSQRTGPDSYEQYF. The CDR3 region has the DNA TGCGCCAGCAGCCAACGGACAGGGCCTGACTCCTACGAGCAGTACTTC.

The J gene is TRBJ2-3, the V gene TRBV6-1; D unclear. The germline CDR1 and CDR2 sequences are MNHNS and SASEGT. This CDR3 region has 13 residues. V was cut by 5 bases and J by 3 bases, with 9 bases left in between. CDR3 nucleotide sequence: TGTGCCAGCAGTCTTTATGAGACAGATACGCAGTATTTT. Amino acid sequence: CASSLYETDTQYF.

The chain combines TRBV19 with TRBJ2-1, with no clear D. The CDR3 totals 13 residues. CDR1 LNHDA and CDR2 SQIVND come from the germline V gene (reference sequence). Between the trimmed V and J ends, which lost 7 bases and 4 bases, there was a span of 11 bases. CDR3 coding DNA: TGTGCCAGTACCCCGAACTCTTACAATGAGCAGTTCTTC. As protein: CASTPNSYNEQFF. Full variable domain (outside the CDR3, taken from reference TRBV19 and TRBJ2-1): DGGITQSPKYLFRKEGQNVTLSCEQNLNHDAMYWYRQDPGQGLRLIYYSQIVNDFQKGDIAEGYSVSREKKESFPLTVTSAQKNPTAFYLCASTPNSYNEQFFGPGTRLTVL.

V usage is TRBV10-3 and J usage is TRBJ2-2, with 11 bases fitting TRBD1. This CDR3 comprises 14 residues. The ends lost 9 bases at V and 4 bases at J; junction bases unmatched: 4. Germline V CDR1 and CDR2: ENHRY, SYGVKD. CDR3 amino acids: CAIPGQGGTGELFF. The CDR3 coding sequence is TGTGCCATACCGGGACAGGGGGGCACCGGGGAGCTGTTTTTT.

CDR3 DNA: TGTGCCAGCAGTGAGGTACTGCGCATGAACACTGAAGCTTTCTTT. Amino acid sequence: CASSEVLRMNTEAFF. The chain combines TRBV2 with TRBJ1-1; D is unresolved. This CDR3 has 15 residues. The germline gives CDR1 SNHLY, CDR2 FYNNEI. V lost 3 bases and J lost 0, with 11 bases in between. Complete variable domain (other parts from reference TRBV2 and TRBJ1-1): EPEVTQTPSHQVTQMGQEVILRCVPISNHLYFYWYRQILGQKVEFLVSFYNNEISEKSEIFDDQFSVERPDGSNFTLKIRSTKLEDSAMYFCASSEVLRMNTEAFFGQGTRLTVV.

The chain links TRBV10-3 to TRBJ2-2; 9 bases are a match to TRBD1. In germline, CDR1 is ENHRY, CDR2 SYGVKD. After removal of 2 bases from V and 1 base from J, the junction contained 2 bases not matched to a gene. This CDR3 is built from 16 residues. This CDR3 reads CAISEGTGRNTGELFF. Written as DNA, the CDR3 is TGTGCCATCAGTGAGGGGACAGGGAGGAACACCGGGGAGCTGTTTTTT.

V is TRBV5-6 and J is TRBJ1-3; a weak D match, TRBD1 (6 bases). The CDR3 is made up of 16 amino acids. Trimming pared 0 bases from V and 0 bases from J, leaving 10 bases between. Germline lookup yields CDR1 SGHDT and CDR2 YYEEEE. CDR3 region: CASSLAPQGSGNTIYF. CDR3 nucleotide sequence: TGTGCCAGCAGCTTGGCCCCACAGGGCTCTGGAAACACCATATATTTT.

The rearrangement joins TRBV19 to TRBJ1-6; tentatively, D is TRBD1 (5 bases). Deletions cut 5 bases from V and 11 bases from J, with 16 bases between. Germline values: CDR1 LNHDA, CDR2 SQIVND (reference sequence). The CDR3 runs to 14 residues. The CDR3 reads CASSPQADVTPLHF. CDR3 sequence (DNA): TGTGCCAGTAGTCCACAGGCTGATGTAACACCCCTCCACTTT.

This sequence joins TRBV2 and TRBJ1-1; weak D call: TRBD1 (6 bases). Germline CDR1 SNHLY, CDR2 FYNNEI. The V end lost 7 bases, the J end lost 8 bases, and 17 bases lay between the germline ends. The CDR3 totals 13 residues. The CDR3 region is CASTTFEQGEAFF. The CDR3 nucleotides read TGTGCCAGCACCACCTTTGAACAGGGAGAAGCTTTCTTT. The variable domain in full, completed from reference TRBV2 and TRBJ1-1, reads EPEVTQTPSHQVTQMGQEVILRCVPISNHLYFYWYRQILGQKVEFLVSFYNNEISEKSEIFDDQFSVERPDGSNFTLKIRSTKLEDSAMYFCASTTFEQGEAFFGQGTRLTVV.

V and J are TRBV6-4 and TRBJ2-3, with TRBD1 matching 12 bases. The germline V gene has CDR1 MRHNA and CDR2 SNTAGT. CDR3 length: 15 amino acids. V lost 2 bases to trimming and J lost 4 bases; unmatched junction nucleotides: 1. Here the CDR3 reads CASSDGTGGADTQYF. CDR3 coding DNA: TGTGCCAGCAGTGACGGGACAGGGGGCGCAGATACGCAGTATTTT.

The V call is TRBV27, the J call TRBJ2-7; D not resolved. Germline values: CDR1 MNHEY, CDR2 SMNVEV (reference sequence). This CDR3 has 13 residues. Deletions cut 3 bases from V and 5 bases from J, with 11 bases between. In DNA, the CDR3 is TGTGCCAGCAGTTTCGGAGAATTCGACGAGCAGTACTTC. Its protein product is CASSFGEFDEQYF.

This sequence joins TRBV6-5 and TRBJ2-5; TRBD1 matches 7 bases. Trimming cost V 6 bases and J 6 bases; bases outside gene matches: 7. CDR1 and CDR2 from the germline V gene are MNHEY and SVGAGI. The CDR3 runs to 13 residues. The CDR3 region has the DNA TGTGCCAGCAGCCCCGAGGGACAGAAGACCCAGTACTTC. The encoded protein is CASSPEGQKTQYF.

V is TRBV9 and J is TRBJ1-1, with 10 bases that match TRBD1. Germline V gene sequence: CDR1 SGDLS, CDR2 YYNGEE. Losses at the gene ends were 4 bases for V and 1 base for J; bases not matched to a gene: 10. The CDR3 length is 17 residues. This chain's CDR3 is CASSQRRTGGGNTEAFF. CDR3 nucleotide sequence: TGTGCCAGCAGCCAGAGAAGGACAGGGGGGGGGAACACTGAAGCTTTCTTT.